The sequence of this T cell receptor (beta chain) was determined in a study of cytomegalovirus exposure and HLA in healthy donors. The wider study: In an earlier analysis, 117 million unique TCR beta sequences were found from some 200 million T cells. In terms of ancestry, the Caucasian-associated cluster contained about four fifths of the approximately 400 genotyped donors. Overall study results and limits: Sequencing depth roughly uniform across donors was assumed in presence/absence analyses.

The CDR3 has 16 residues. CDR1 is SGHTA, CDR2 FQGTGA, per germline. The V segment lost 4 bases and the J segment 4 bases; nucleotides outside the gene matches: 9. To note about this clone: Its antigen remains unknown.

PCR amplification relied on 60 Vbeta primers (plus 13 Jbeta primers). Data came from immunoSEQ multiplex PCR; TCRdb stores just in-frame clones and leaves some out. Recorded for this sample: tens of thousands of clones. There were likely unrecorded immune exposures, though donors were nominally healthy when sampled. Material: PBMCs. This sequence joins TRBV7-3 and TRBJ1-5; 8 bases line up with TRBD1. This clonotype was sampled from a woman in her thirties or forties in good health and CMV-seronegative. CDR3 sequence (DNA): TGTGCCAGCAGCTCCCGGACAGGGAAGGGAAATCAGCCCCAGCATTTT. It translates to CASSSRTGKGNQPQHF.